These T cell receptor beta chains were read from a single sample in a study of T cell responses to AZD1222 COVID-19 vaccine. The data were produced by immunoSEQ multiplex PCR, yet TCRdb's version contains in-frame clones alone and is incomplete. This table has about 130,000 clones, around 90% appearing once. The material was peripheral blood, obtained on day 0 of AZD1222 vaccination. The receptors were sampled from an adult in good health. Each CDR3 is given with its conserved first and last residue. The D gene is left open where the match is weak. The size of a clone is reported for some rows only, either as once, few or many, or as a class for expanded clones.

J gene | V gene | clone size | D gene | CDR3 DNA | CDR3 protein
TRBJ1-2 | TRBV10-2 | . | TRBD1 | TGCGCCAGCAGTGTGGTTAATGGACAGGGGGCGCCCGGCTATGGCTACACCTTC | CASSVVNGQGAPGYGYTF
TRBJ2-5 | TRBV19 | . | TRBD2 | TGTGCCAGTAGTATGCTAGCGGGAGAGACCCAGTACTTC | CASSMLAGETQYF
TRBJ2-1 | TRBV5-3 | . | . | TGTGCCAGAAGCTTGACGTGCAGGGGCAATGAGCAGTTCTTC | CARSLTCRGNEQFF
TRBJ2-5 | TRBV11-2 | . | . | TGTGCCAGCAGGGGAGCTCGCAAAGGGGGATCCGGAGAGACCCAGTACTTC | CASRGARKGGSGETQYF
TRBJ2-7 | TRBV3-1/TRBV3-2 | once | . | TGTGCCAGCAGCCAAGACAGGGCCCTGGGTTACGAGCAGTACTTC | CASSQDRALGYEQYF
TRBJ2-1 | TRBV11-2 | . | . | TGTGCCAGCAGCCAAGGCGGCGGGGTCCCCAATGAGCAGTTCTTC | CASSQGGGVPNEQFF
TRBJ1-2 | TRBV19 | . | . | TGTGCCAGTAGTCCGACAGAAAACTATGGCTACACCTTC | CASSPTENYGYTF
TRBJ1-1 | TRBV5-8 | . | . | TGTGCCAGCAGCTCAGGCGGGGGGGTTAACACTGAAGCTTTCTTT | CASSSGGGVNTEAFF
TRBJ1-3 | TRBV18 | . | TRBD1 | TGTGCCAGCTCACCAGGACAGGGGCGCCAGCTCTCTGGAAACACCATATATTTT | CASSPGQGRQLSGNTIYF
TRBJ1-2 | TRBV5-1 | . | TRBD1 | TGCGCCAGCGGACCGGGACAGGGCTTTAACTATGGCTACACCTTC | CASGPGQGFNYGYTF
TRBJ1-2 | TRBV7-5 | once | . | TGTGTCAGAAGCGGACAGTCCCCCCAGTATGGCTACACCTTC | CVRSGQSPQYGYTF
TRBJ1-1 | TRBV19 | . | . | TGTGCCAGTAGCTCAGTAATAGGAGTGGTCGAAGCTTTCTTT | CASSSVIGVVEAFF
TRBJ2-1 | TRBV9 | . | TRBD2 | TGTGCCAGCAGCGGGGGACTAGCGGGAGAAAATGAGCAGTTCTTC | CASSGGLAGENEQFF
TRBJ1-5 | TRBV27 | . | TRBD1 | TGTGCCAGCAGACCGGGACAGCTTAGCAATCAGCCCCAGCATTTT | CASRPGQLSNQPQHF
TRBJ1-1 | TRBV7-3 | . | . | TGTGCCAGCAGCTTGAAGTCCGGGGGTACTGAAGCTTTCTTT | CASSLKSGGTEAFF
TRBJ1-1 | TRBV7-9 | . | . | TGTGCCAGCAGAACGTATAAGGGGCAGGGTGGCACTGAAGCTTTCTTT | CASRTYKGQGGTEAFF
TRBJ1-5 | TRBV4-2 | . | . | TGTGCCAGCAGCCAAGACCAGGGTAGCAATCAGCCCCAGCATTTT | CASSQDQGSNQPQHF
TRBJ1-2 | TRBV18 | . | . | TGTGCCAGCTCACCTCTACATCGGGAGGACTACACCTTC | CASSPLHREDYTF
TRBJ1-5 | TRBV28 | . | . | TGTGCCAGCTCCCCGGGTGGGGAAAATCAGCCCCAGCATTTT | CASSPGGENQPQHF
TRBJ2-1 | TRBV2 | . | TRBD2 | TGTGCCAGCTGTCTAGCGGAGTACAATGAGCAGTTCTTC | CASCLAEYNEQFF
TRBJ1-1 | TRBV6-6 | . | . | TGTGCCAGCAGTCCTCGGGACACTTCGAACACTGAAGCTTTCTTT | CASSPRDTSNTEAFF
TRBJ1-4 | TRBV19 | . | . | TGTGCCAGTAGTGGCACAGCACAAGGATCTGAAAAACTGTTTTTT | CASSGTAQGSEKLFF
TRBJ2-2 | TRBV2 | . | TRBD1 | TGTGCCAGCAGTGAACGGACAGGGGAGGTCACCGGGGAGCTGTTTTTT | CASSERTGEVTGELFF
TRBJ1-2 | TRBV6-5 | . | . | TGTGCCAGCAGGCTTGAGGTAGCTAACTATGGCTACACCTTC | CASRLEVANYGYTF
TRBJ2-2 | TRBV5-5 | . | TRBD1 | TGTGCCAGCAGCCCCCGGGACAGACACACCGGGGAGCTGTTTTTT | CASSPRDRHTGELFF
TRBJ2-7 | TRBV6-5 | . | . | TGTGCCAGCAGTCTCCAGGGGAGCGGCGAGCAGTACTTC | CASSLQGSGEQYF
TRBJ2-2 | TRBV24-1 | . | TRBD1 | TGTGCCACCAGTACAGGGGGCACGGTGACCGGGGAGCTGTTTTTT | CATSTGGTVTGELFF
TRBJ2-2 | TRBV28 | once | . | TGTGCCAGCAGTACCGGGGAGCTGTTTTTT | CASSTGELFF
TRBJ1-2 | TRBV10-3 | . | . | TGTGCCATCAGTGATGTCCTTGGGGGGGGATATGGCTACACCTTC | CAISDVLGGGYGYTF
TRBJ1-2 | TRBV19 | . | . | TGTGCCAGTAGTCCTAATCGGGGATACCGCGTTAACTATGGCTACACCTTC | CASSPNRGYRVNYGYTF
TRBJ1-2 | TRBV28 | . | . | TGTGCCAGCAGTTTAGGGCAGGATAACTATGGCTACACCTTC | CASSLGQDNYGYTF
TRBJ2-5 | TRBV7-2 | . | . | TGTGCCAGCAGCTTATACAGAGGAGGGGGAGAGACCCAGTACTTC | CASSLYRGGGETQYF
TRBJ1-4 | TRBV7-2 | . | . | TGTGCCAGCAGCCTGATGGACGGAGAAAATGAAAAACTGTTTTTT | CASSLMDGENEKLFF
TRBJ2-3 | TRBV5-4 | . | . | TGTGCCAGCAGCCCCGGCACAGATACGCAGTATTTT | CASSPGTDTQYF
TRBJ2-6 | TRBV7-3 | . | . | TGTGCCAGCAGTCCCTTCGCGAGCGGGGCCAACGTCCTGACTTTC | CASSPFASGANVLTF
TRBJ2-3 | TRBV9 | . | TRBD2 | TGTGCCAGCAGCCGGACTAGCGGGAGGGCCAGCACAGATACGCAGTATTTT | CASSRTSGRASTDTQYF
TRBJ2-7 | TRBV6-5 | . | TRBD1 | TGTGCCAGCAGGAAGGAACAGGGGGCTAACTACGAGCAGTACTTC | CASRKEQGANYEQYF
TRBJ2-7 | TRBV20-1 | . | . | TGCAGTGCTAGAGATGTAAGCGGGCAGTACTTC | CSARDVSGQYF
TRBJ2-2 | TRBV13 | . | . | TGTGCCAGCAGCTCCGGGCTTTGGGGCACCGGGGAGCTGTTTTTT | CASSSGLWGTGELFF
TRBJ1-1 | TRBV5-1 | . | TRBD1 | TGCGCCAGCAGCTTTTCTCGACAGGGGCACACTGAAGCTTTCTTT | CASSFSRQGHTEAFF
TRBJ2-1 | TRBV28 | . | TRBD2 | TGTGCCAGCAGTATTCCGGGAGGAGACTCCTACAATGAGCAGTTCTTC | CASSIPGGDSYNEQFF
TRBJ1-1 | TRBV5-1 | once | TRBD1 | TGCGCCAGCAGCTTAGGGACAGGGACCACTGAAGCTTTCTTT | CASSLGTGTTEAFF
TRBJ1-3 | TRBV30 | . | . | TGTGCCTACCTTCCTGGAAACACCATATATTTT | CAYLPGNTIYF
TRBJ2-7 | TRBV7-8 | . | . | TGTGCCAGCAGTCCTTATCAGGGTTCGTCCTACGAGCAGTACTTC | CASSPYQGSSYEQYF
TRBJ1-2 | TRBV28 | . | . | TGTGCCAGCAGTCCTTTTGGGTATGGCTACACCTTC | CASSPFGYGYTF
TRBJ1-2 | TRBV14 | . | . | TGTGCCAGCAGCCATGATTGGAAAGTGTTAAACTATGGCTACACCTTC | CASSHDWKVLNYGYTF
TRBJ2-7 | TRBV11-3 | . | TRBD2 | TGTGCCAGCAGCTTAGATCGGGGGACTAGCAACACCTACGAGCAGTACTTC | CASSLDRGTSNTYEQYF
TRBJ2-2 | TRBV10-1 | few | . | TGCGCCAGCAGGTCTAGTGGAAAATCTGGGGAGCTGTTTTTT | CASRSSGKSGELFF
TRBJ1-5 | TRBV28 | . | . | TGTGCCAGCAGTTTATTTGAGGGGTCGGGAAATCAGCCCCAGCATTTT | CASSLFEGSGNQPQHF
TRBJ1-1 | TRBV7-9 | . | . | TGTGCCAGCAGCTTAGGAGGGGGGCTGATCACTGAAGCTTTCTTT | CASSLGGGLITEAFF
TRBJ2-5 | TRBV7-9 | . | . | TGTGCCAGCAGCTCCTACCGGCAAGAGACCCAGTACTTC | CASSSYRQETQYF
TRBJ2-7 | TRBV19 | . | TRBD2 | TGTGCCAGTAGTATAGTAACTAGCGGGAGTGTCGAGCAGTACTTC | CASSIVTSGSVEQYF
TRBJ2-7 | TRBV7-8 | . | TRBD2 | TGTGCCAGCAGCTTAACTAGCGGGAGGACCTACGAGCAGTACTTC | CASSLTSGRTYEQYF
TRBJ2-1 | TRBV9 | . | . | TGTGCCAGCAGCGTAGGGGAGAGGGATGAGCAGTTCTTC | CASSVGERDEQFF
TRBJ1-1 | TRBV15 | . | . | TGTGCCACCAGCAGATCAACAGGGCGCACTGAAGCTTTCTTT | CATSRSTGRTEAFF
TRBJ1-2 | TRBV11-2 | . | TRBD1 | TGTGCCAGCAGCCGTACAGGGGGCGAATGGAACTATGGCTACACCTTC | CASSRTGGEWNYGYTF
TRBJ2-7 | TRBV18 | once | . | TGTGCCAGCTCACCCAATATGGGGTCCTACGAGCAGTACTTC | CASSPNMGSYEQYF
TRBJ2-7 | TRBV24-1 | . | . | TGTGCCACCAGTGATCGGCGGGTAATGGAGCAGTACTTC | CATSDRRVMEQYF
TRBJ1-1 | TRBV24-1 | . | . | TGTGCCACCAGTGCCGCGACAGATAATGAAGCTTTCTTT | CATSAATDNEAFF
TRBJ2-2 | TRBV6-2/TRBV6-3 | . | . | TGTGCCAGCAGTTATGGACGGGCGAACACCGGGGAGCTGTTTTTT | CASSYGRANTGELFF